This T cell receptor beta chain was recorded in a study of CD8+ T cells in alopecia areata (dated by TCRdb to between 2018 and 2020). For the wider study: The treated patients took part in an open-label pilot trial in which moderate-to-severe alopecia areata was treated with oral tofacitinib at 5 to 10 mg twice daily. Tofacitinib was given for 6 to 18 months, followed by 6 months of follow-up off drug to assess delayed response and recurrence. The SALT score, which quantifies the percentage of affected scalp surface area, was used to measure disease severity in treated patients. To study T cell clonal expansion in alopecia areata, the researchers applied high-throughput TCRbeta sequencing to both the C3H/HeJ mouse model and human patients. Human TCRbeta sequencing covered scalp tissue and sorted CD4+ and CD8+ peripheral blood T cells from patchy and totalis/universalis alopecia areata patients and healthy controls. Biopsies were taken from tofacitinib-treated patients at baseline and at 4 and 24 weeks of treatment, and a later scalp biopsy was taken in several of the tofacitinib-treated patients. Scalp clonality was compared across normal scalp (n=4), patchy alopecia areata scalp (n=8), and alopecia totalis/universalis scalp (n=8). The RNA source kit depended on sample type: the PAXgene miRNA kit for fixed scalp, the miRNeasy kit for PBMCs, and the RNeasy kit for mouse skin. immunoSEQ multiplex PCR using 35 Vbeta forward primers and 13 Jbeta reverse primers was used to amplify TCRbeta CDR3 regions. Study-wide findings and limitations: The treated cohort was small, with a single nonresponder, so links between baseline CD8+ expansion and response need larger studies. Tofacitinib significantly decreased scalp clonality and the number of expanded CD8+ clones among the top 100 scalp clones. Lesional scalp, especially in alopecia totalis/universalis, showed higher clonality and more expanded CD8+ clones than normal scalp, suggesting antigenic drive. TCR sequences shared between patients were less clear than in mice, possibly partly because of HLA diversity in the patient population. During tofacitinib treatment, many expanded lesional clones remained in scalp and blood, and this persistence may partly explain relapse after treatment is stopped. Unlike mouse skin, which is dominated by gammadelta T cells, normal human skin has resident alphabeta T cells that are also sequenced, and this complicates analysis of the scalp TCR repertoire.

To note about this clone: Its antigen has not been determined. Base qualities are missing; no much larger clone stands one base away.

There are 15 amino acids in the CDR3, from cysteine to phenylalanine inclusive. The only DNA kept is the CDR3, 45 bases in frame from the first base. Via the germline V gene, CDR1 is SGDLS and CDR2 YYNGEE. V sheds 4 bases and J sheds 4 bases, leaving 12 bases between their ends. The time point label corresponds to: 24 weeks on oral tofacitinib. The sample's treatment or condition label is to be understood as: oral pan-JAK inhibitor, 5-10 mg twice daily. Lesional scalp punch biopsies and peripheral blood were obtained from alopecia areata patients. PBMCs were isolated by density centrifugation and stained for CD3, CD4 and CD8, and CD4+ and CD8+ T cells were sorted on a FACSAria. Libraries were made using the immunoSEQ multiplex PCR assay. RNA was extracted from all samples and reverse transcribed into cDNA, which served as template for TCR sequencing. First-strand cDNA was synthesized with SuperScript III using a 2:1 mix of oligo-dT and random hexamers. A synthetic immune receptor repertoire was used to assess amplification bias, and residual bias was removed computationally. The authors' analysis ran thus. Raw reads were preprocessed to remove errors, and CDR3 was defined by IMGT conventions from the conserved cysteine to phenylalanine. Clonality was computed as 1 minus the Shannon entropy, with the entropy normalized by log2 of the number of productive unique TCRs. Scalp TCRbeta sequences were cross-referenced with sorted blood CD4 and CD8 repertoires so that the CD4 or CD8 identity of scalp clones could be inferred. This is the immuneACCESS table as TCRdb keeps it, with only in-frame sequences that have V and J called. A part of the clones is gone; compared with another copy, unresolved V genes explain less than half, and the rest is unexplained. The DNA was the basis for D and trimming; V, J and clone size are from that table. For this sample there are 200,000 or so clones; about 62% appear just once. The ten largest account for 4.5% to 6% of the sample.

This chain joins TRBV9 to TRBJ1-6; a tentative D call is TRBD1 (6 bases match). The TCR was taken from a human donor with alopecia areata. This material consisted of CD4+ T cells sorted from blood, taken at week 24, from a patient treated with tofacitinib. The nucleotide sequence reads as follows: TGTGCCAGCAGCCCCCGAGGGGGTTATAATTCACCCCTCCACTTT. It translates to CASSPRGGYNSPLHF. Beyond the CDR3, the reference TRBV9 and TRBJ1-6 genes provide the residues; the full variable domain reads: DSGVTQTPKHLITATGQRVTLRCSPRSGDLSVYWYQQSLDQGLQFLIQYYNGEERAKGNILERFSAQQFPDLHSELNLSSLELGDSALYFCASSPRGGYNSPLHFGNGTRLTVT.